At least ten counts were recorded for the clone carrying this T cell receptor (beta chain). Unique molecular identifiers were used in preparing the TCRbeta library. TCRdb passed the PCR reads through MiXCR, listing each CDR3 protein once. The sample yields 200,000 to 300,000 distinct CDR3 sequences, more than 10% seen once. Germline V gene sequence: CDR1 SQVTM, CDR2 ANQGSEA. The V gene end was trimmed by 3 bases and the J gene end by 2 bases; junction bases not matched to a gene: 7. This CDR3 is 15 amino acids long. This sample was included in a study of T-cell reconstitution after alpha-beta-depleted transplantation in children.

The clonotype was recovered from a human donor who donated a stem cell graft to a child with acute lymphoblastic leukemia. V and J are TRBV29-1 and TRBJ2-3; 8 bases map to TRBD1. This specimen was PBMCs from the stem cell graft donor, taken from the stem cell graft. The CDR3 spells CSVEYQGAPTDTQYF. CDR3 in DNA: TGCAGCGTTGAGTACCAGGGGGCCCCCACAGATACGCAGTATTTT.